The clone carrying this T cell receptor (beta chain) was counted ten times or more. This CDR3 has 16 residues. Germline CDR1 reads MNHNY; CDR2 reads SVGAGI (reference sequence). The germline V and J ends were trimmed by 0 bases and 4 bases, with 15 bases remaining between them. The record originates from a study of neurological immune-mediated disorders. With 10-nucleotide random UMIs included, cDNA was synthesized by 5'RACE. MiXCR was run by TCRdb on the 5' RACE reads, yielding one entry per CDR3 protein. The top ten hold 0.57% of the sample, which has 40,000 to 45,000 distinct CDR3 sequences, about 6.3% seen once.

The sample was CD4+ T cells from blood. This sequence was found in a woman between 40 and 55 years old in good health. The V gene is TRBV6-6, the J gene TRBJ2-5; tentative D call: TRBD2 (6 bases). The CDR3 here is CASSYSGGNLIETQYF. DNA of the CDR3: TGTGCCAGCAGTTACTCTGGCGGGAACCTGATAGAGACCCAGTACTTC.